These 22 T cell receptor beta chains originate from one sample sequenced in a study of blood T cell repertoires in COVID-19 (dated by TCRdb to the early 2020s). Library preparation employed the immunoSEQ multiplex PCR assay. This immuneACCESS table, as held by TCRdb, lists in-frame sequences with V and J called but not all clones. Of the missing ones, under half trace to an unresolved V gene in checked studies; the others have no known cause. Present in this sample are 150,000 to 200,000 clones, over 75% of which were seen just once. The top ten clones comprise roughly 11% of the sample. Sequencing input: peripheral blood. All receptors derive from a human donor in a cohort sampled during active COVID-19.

CDR3 sequence reads: CASTRDCLFTGELFF. The CDR3, as DNA: TGCGCCAGCACCCGGGACTGCTTATTTACCGGGGAGCTGTTTTTT. The genes are TRBV23-1 and TRBJ2-2, with D possibly TRBD2 on 6 matching bases. TRBV23-1 is annotated as an ORF whose role is uncertain. Trimming took off 7 bases at V and 5 bases at J, with 17 bases between the two ends. This CDR3 is built from 15 residues.

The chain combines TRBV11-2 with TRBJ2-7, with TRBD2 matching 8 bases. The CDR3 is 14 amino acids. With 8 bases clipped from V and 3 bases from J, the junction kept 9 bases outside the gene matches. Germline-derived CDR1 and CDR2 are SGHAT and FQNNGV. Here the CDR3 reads CASRIASGFYEQYF. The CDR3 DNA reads TGTGCCAGCCGAATTGCTAGCGGGTTCTACGAGCAGTACTTC.

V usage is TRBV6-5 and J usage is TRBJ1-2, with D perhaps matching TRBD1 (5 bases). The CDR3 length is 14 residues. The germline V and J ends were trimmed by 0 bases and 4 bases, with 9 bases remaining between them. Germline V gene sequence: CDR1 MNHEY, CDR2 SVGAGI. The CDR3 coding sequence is TGTGCCAGCAGTTACTCTGACGGGGGCTATGGCTACACCTTC. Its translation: CASSYSDGGYGYTF.

CDR3 sequence: CASSSKGVGYEQYF. Written as DNA, the CDR3 is TGTGCCAGCAGCTCTAAGGGGGTCGGCTACGAGCAGTACTTC. This rearrangement joins TRBV9 to TRBJ2-7; D is perhaps TRBD1 (6 bases). The V end was cut by 4 bases, the J end by 3 bases, with 14 bases between. CDR3 length: 14 amino acids. CDR1 is SGDLS, CDR2 YYNGEE, per germline.

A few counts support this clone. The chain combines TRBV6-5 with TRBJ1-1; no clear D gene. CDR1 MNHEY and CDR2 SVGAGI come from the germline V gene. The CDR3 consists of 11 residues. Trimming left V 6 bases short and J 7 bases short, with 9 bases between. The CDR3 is CASRNSIEAFF. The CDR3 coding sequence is TGTGCCAGCAGGAACAGTATTGAAGCTTTCTTT.

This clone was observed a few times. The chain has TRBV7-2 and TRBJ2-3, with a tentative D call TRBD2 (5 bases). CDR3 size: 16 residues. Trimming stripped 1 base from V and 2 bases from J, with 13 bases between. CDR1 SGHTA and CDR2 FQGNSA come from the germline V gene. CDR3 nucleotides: TGTGCCAGCAGCTTAGTTAACGGGGTTGCCACAGATACGCAGTATTTT. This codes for CASSLVNGVATDTQYF.

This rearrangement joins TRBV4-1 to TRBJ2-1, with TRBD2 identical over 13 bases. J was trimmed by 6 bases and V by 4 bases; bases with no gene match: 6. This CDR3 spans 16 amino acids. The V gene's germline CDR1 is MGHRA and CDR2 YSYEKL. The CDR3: CASSPHGLAGANEQFF. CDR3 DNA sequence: TGCGCCAGCAGCCCACACGGACTAGCGGGGGCCAATGAGCAGTTCTTC.

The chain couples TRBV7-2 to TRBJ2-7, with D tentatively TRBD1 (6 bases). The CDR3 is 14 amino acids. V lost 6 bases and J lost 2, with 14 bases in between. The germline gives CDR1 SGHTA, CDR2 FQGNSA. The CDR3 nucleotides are TGTGCCAGCAGAGAACAGGGTTTTACCTACGAGCAGTACTTC. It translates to CASREQGFTYEQYF.

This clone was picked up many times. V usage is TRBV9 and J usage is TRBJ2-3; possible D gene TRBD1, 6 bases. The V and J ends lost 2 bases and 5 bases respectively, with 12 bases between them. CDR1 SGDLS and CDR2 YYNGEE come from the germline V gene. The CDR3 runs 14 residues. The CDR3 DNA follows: TGTGCCAGCAGCGTCCGACAGGCAGGAGATACGCAGTATTTT. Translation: CASSVRQAGDTQYF.

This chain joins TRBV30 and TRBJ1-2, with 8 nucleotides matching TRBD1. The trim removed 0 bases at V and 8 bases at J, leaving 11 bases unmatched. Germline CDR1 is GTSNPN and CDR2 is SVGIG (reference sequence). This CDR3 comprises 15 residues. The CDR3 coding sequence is TGTGCCTGGAGTGTAGGAGGCAGGGGGCCGGAAGGCTACACCTTC. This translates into CAWSVGGRGPEGYTF.

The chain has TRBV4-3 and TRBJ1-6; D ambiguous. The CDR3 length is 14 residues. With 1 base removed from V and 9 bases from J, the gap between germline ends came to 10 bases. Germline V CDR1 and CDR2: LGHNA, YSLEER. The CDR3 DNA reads TGCGCCAGCAGCCAAGCCCTCGAGGCTTCACCCCTCCACTTT. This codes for CASSQALEASPLHF.

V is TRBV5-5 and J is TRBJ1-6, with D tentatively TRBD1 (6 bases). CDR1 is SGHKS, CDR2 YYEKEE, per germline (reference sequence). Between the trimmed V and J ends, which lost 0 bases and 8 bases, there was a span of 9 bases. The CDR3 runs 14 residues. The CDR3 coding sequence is TGTGCCAGCAGCTTGGATGGACAGTATTCACCCCTCCACTTT. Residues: CASSLDGQYSPLHF.

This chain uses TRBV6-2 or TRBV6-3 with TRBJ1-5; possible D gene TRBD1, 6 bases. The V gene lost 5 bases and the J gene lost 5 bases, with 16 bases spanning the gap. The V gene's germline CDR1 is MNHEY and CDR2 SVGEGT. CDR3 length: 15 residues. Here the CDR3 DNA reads TGTGCCAGCAGTCCATACAGAGGGGGAGATCAGCCCCAGCATTTT. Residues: CASSPYRGGDQPQHF.

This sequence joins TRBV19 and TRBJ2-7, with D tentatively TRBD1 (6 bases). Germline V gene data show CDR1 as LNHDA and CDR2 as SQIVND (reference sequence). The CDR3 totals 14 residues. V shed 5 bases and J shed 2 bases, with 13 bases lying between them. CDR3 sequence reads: CASSVGPGAYEQYF. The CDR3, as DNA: TGTGCCAGTAGTGTGGGTCCAGGGGCCTACGAGCAGTACTTC.

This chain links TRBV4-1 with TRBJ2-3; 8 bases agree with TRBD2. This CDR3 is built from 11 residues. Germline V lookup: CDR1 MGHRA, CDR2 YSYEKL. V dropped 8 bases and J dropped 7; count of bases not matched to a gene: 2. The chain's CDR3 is CASRGGNTQYF. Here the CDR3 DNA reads TGCGCCAGCCGGGGGGGGAATACGCAGTATTTT.

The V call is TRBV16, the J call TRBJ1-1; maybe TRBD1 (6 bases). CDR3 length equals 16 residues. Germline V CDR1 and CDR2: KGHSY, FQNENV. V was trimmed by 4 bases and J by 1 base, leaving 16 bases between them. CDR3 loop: CASSPLSDSANTEAFF. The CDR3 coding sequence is TGTGCCAGCAGCCCGTTATCGGACAGTGCGAACACTGAAGCTTTCTTT.

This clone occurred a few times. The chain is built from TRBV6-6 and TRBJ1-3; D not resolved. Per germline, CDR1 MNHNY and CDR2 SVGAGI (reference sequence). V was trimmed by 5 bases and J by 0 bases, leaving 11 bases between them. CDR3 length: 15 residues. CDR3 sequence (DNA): TGTGCCAGCAGTCCTTTCGGGATCTCTGGAAACACCATATATTTT. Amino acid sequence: CASSPFGISGNTIYF.

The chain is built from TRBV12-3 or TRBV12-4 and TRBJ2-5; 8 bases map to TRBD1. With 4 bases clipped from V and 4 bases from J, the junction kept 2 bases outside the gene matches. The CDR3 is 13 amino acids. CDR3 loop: CASSSTGAETQYF. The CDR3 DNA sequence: TGTGCCAGCAGTTCGACAGGGGCAGAGACCCAGTACTTC.

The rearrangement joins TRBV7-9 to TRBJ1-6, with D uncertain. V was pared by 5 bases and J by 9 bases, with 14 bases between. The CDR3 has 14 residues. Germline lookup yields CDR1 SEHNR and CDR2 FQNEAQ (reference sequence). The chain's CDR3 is CASSPENPSSPLHF. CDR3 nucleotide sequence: TGTGCCAGCAGCCCCGAAAACCCGAGTTCACCCCTCCACTTT.

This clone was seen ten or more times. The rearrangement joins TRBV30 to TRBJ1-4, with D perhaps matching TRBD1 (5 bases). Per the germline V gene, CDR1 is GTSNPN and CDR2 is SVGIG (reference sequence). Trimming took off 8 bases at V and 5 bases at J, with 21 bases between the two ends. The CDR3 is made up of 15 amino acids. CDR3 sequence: CAISPTANRNEKLFF. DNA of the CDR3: TGTGCCATATCCCCGACCGCGAACAGGAATGAAAAACTGTTTTTT. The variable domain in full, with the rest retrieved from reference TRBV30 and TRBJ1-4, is SQTIHQWPATLVQPVGSPLSLECTVEGTSNPNLYWYRQAAGRGLQLLFYSVGIGQISSEVPQNLSASRPQDRQFILSSKKLLLSDSGFYLCAISPTANRNEKLFFGSGTQLSVL.

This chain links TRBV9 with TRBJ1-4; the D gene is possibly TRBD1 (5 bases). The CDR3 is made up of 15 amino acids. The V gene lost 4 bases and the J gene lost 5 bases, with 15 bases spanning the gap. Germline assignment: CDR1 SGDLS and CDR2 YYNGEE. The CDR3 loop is CASSPNTGSNEKLFF. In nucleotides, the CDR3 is TGTGCCAGCAGCCCTAACACAGGTTCAAATGAAAAACTGTTTTTT.

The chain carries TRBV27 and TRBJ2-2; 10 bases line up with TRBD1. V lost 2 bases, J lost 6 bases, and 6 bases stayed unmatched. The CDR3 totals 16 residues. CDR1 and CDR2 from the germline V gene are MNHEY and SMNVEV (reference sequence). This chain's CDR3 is CASSLGPGTGAGELFF. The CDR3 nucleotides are TGTGCCAGCAGTTTAGGCCCCGGGACAGGGGCCGGGGAGCTGTTTTTT.